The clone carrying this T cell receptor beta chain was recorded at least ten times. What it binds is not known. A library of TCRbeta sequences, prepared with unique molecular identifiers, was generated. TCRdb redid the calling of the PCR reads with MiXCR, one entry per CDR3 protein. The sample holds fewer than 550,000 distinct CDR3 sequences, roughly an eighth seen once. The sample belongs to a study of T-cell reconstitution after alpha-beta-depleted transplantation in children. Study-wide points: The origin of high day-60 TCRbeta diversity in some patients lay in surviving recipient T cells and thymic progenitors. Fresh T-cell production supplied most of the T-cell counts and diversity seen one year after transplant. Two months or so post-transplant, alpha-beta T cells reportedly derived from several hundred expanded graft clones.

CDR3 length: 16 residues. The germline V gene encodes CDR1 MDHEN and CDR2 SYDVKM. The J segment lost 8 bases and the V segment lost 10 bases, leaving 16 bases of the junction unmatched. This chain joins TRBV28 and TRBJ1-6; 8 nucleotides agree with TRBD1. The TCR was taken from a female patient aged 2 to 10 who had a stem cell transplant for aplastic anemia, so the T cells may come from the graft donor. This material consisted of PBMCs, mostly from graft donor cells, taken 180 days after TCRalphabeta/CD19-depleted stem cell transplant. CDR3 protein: CATTATGDVGYSPLHF. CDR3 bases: TGTGCCACCACGGCGACAGGGGACGTGGGATATTCACCCCTCCACTTT.